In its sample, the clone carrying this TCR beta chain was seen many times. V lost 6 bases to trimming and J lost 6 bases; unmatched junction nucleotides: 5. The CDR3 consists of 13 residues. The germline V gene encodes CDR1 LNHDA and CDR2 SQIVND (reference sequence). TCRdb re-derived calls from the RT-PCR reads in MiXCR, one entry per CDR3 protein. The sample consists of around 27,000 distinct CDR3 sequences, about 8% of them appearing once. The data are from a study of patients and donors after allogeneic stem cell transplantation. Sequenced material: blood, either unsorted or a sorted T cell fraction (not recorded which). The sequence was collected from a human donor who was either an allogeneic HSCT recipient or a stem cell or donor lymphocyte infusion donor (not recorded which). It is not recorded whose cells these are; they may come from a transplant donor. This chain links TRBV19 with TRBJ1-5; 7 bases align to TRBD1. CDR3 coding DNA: TGTGCCAGTAGCCCACAGGGGATTCAGCCCCAGCATTTT. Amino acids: CASSPQGIQPQHF.